Below are 32 T cell receptor beta chains sequenced from a single sample in a study of shared clonotypes between healthy human individuals. Using immunoSEQ multiplex PCR, the repertoire was profiled, and TCRdb retains in-frame clones only, with some absent. The table lists over 1.4 million clones, approximately 97% of them singletons. Sample: naive CD4+ T cells sorted from blood. The subset is: CD45RA+ positively selected. The origin of the receptors is a man aged 30 to 45 in good health.

The chain is built from TRBV7-2 and TRBJ2-2; 9 bases map to TRBD1. Germline V gives CDR1 SGHTA, CDR2 FQGNSA. V lost 1 base, J lost 5 bases, and 8 bases stayed unmatched. The CDR3 runs 17 residues. The CDR3 DNA reads as TGTGCCAGCAGCTTAGGCGTGGGACAGGGAAGAACCGGGGAGCTGTTTTTT. This translates into CASSLGVGQGRTGELFF.

The rearrangement uses TRBV2 and TRBJ1-4, with a possible D match to TRBD1 (5 bases). Germline CDR1 SNHLY, CDR2 FYNNEI. This CDR3 is 15 amino acids long. With 6 bases removed from V and 4 bases from J, the gap between germline ends came to 15 bases. Here the CDR3 reads CASRGGGPGNEKLFF. CDR3 nucleotides: TGTGCCAGCAGGGGGGGTGGACCGGGTAATGAAAAACTGTTTTTT.

This clone was observed a single time. The chain recombines TRBV28 with TRBJ1-2; 12 bases align to TRBD1. Germline-derived CDR1 and CDR2 are MDHEN and SYDVKM. Trimming at V came to 1 base and at J to 3 bases, leaving 18 bases not matched to a gene. This CDR3 is 21 amino acids long. CDR3 DNA: TGTGCCAGCAGTTTATCAATTTCACTGGGACAGGGGGCCGGTGTATACTATGGCTACACCTTC. It translates to CASSLSISLGQGAGVYYGYTF.

The rearrangement joins TRBV5-1 to TRBJ2-7; 10 positions agree with TRBD2. From germline, CDR1 is SGHRS and CDR2 YFSETQ. J lost 5 bases, V lost 4 bases, and 9 bases had no gene match. This CDR3 has 15 amino acids. The CDR3 DNA reads TGCGCCAGCAGCCCTGAGCCGGGACTAGCGCACGAGCAGTACTTC. The encoded protein is CASSPEPGLAHEQYF.

The chain uses TRBV28 and TRBJ2-1, with D maybe TRBD2 (6 bases). V was trimmed by 4 bases and J by 4 bases, leaving 17 bases between them. CDR3 length equals 16 residues. The V gene's germline CDR1 is MDHEN and CDR2 SYDVKM. The CDR3 nucleotides read TGTGCCAGCAGTTCCCCCGGGGGTCATGGGTACAATGAGCAGTTCTTC. Its protein product is CASSSPGGHGYNEQFF.

The chain combines TRBV7-6 with TRBJ2-1; TRBD2 agrees at 15 bases. The CDR3 is 19 residues long. The V gene's germline CDR1 is SGHVS and CDR2 FNYEAQ. The V gene end was trimmed by 5 bases and the J gene end by 3 bases; junction bases not matched to a gene: 11. The CDR3 sequence: CASSLRTSGRADIYNEQFF. The CDR3 region has the DNA TGTGCCAGCAGCCTACGGACTAGCGGGAGGGCCGATATCTACAATGAGCAGTTCTTC.

To note about this clone: At one end the junction does not follow the germline gene, possibly because of a read error. V is TRBV7-8 and J is TRBJ1-5, with D hard to call. Looked up from germline, CDR1 is SGHVS and CDR2 is FQNEAQ. CDR3 length: 12 residues. The CDR3 nucleotides are TGTGCCAGCAGCCTAGCCCCCTGGCCCCAGCATTTT. This sequence encodes CASSLAPWPQHF.

V and J are TRBV2 and TRBJ2-5, with 14 bases fitting TRBD2. Germline CDR1 reads SNHLY; CDR2 reads FYNNEI. The CDR3 is made up of 18 amino acids. V lost 0 bases to trimming and J lost 4 bases; unmatched junction nucleotides: 7. Here the CDR3 reads CASSEASRLAGGRETQYF. CDR3 coding DNA: TGTGCCAGCAGTGAAGCGTCAAGACTAGCGGGAGGGCGAGAGACCCAGTACTTC.

The gene calls are TRBV5-6 and TRBJ2-5; D is unclear. The germline V and J ends were trimmed by 1 base and 0 bases, with 7 bases remaining between them. Germline V gene lookup returns CDR1 SGHDT and CDR2 YYEEEE. The CDR3 consists of 14 residues. DNA of the CDR3: TGTGCCAGCAGCTTGACCCAGTACCAAGAGACCCAGTACTTC. Translation gives CASSLTQYQETQYF.

The rearrangement links TRBV4-2 to TRBJ2-7, with 9 bases lining up with TRBD1. Unmatched junction bases numbered 14, after V lost 2 bases and J lost 3 bases. The CDR3 totals 18 residues. Per the germline V gene, CDR1 is LGHNA and CDR2 is YNFKEQ. In DNA, the CDR3 is TGTGCCAGCAGCCAAAGCATTCGGGACAGGGAAGGTAACTACGAGCAGTACTTC. Translating gives CASSQSIRDREGNYEQYF.

The chain uses TRBV5-6 and TRBJ2-3; D is perhaps TRBD1 or TRBD2 (5 bases each). V gave up 4 bases and J gave up 4 bases, with 16 bases separating them. CDR1 and CDR2 (germline): SGHDT, YYEEEE. This CDR3 has 15 amino acids. The CDR3 DNA reads as TGTGCCAGCAGCAATGGGGGACGAGGCGCAGATACGCAGTATTTT. The encoded protein is CASSNGGRGADTQYF.

CDR3 residues: CASSYSMGGTYGYTF. The DNA of the CDR3 is TGTGCCAGCAGTTACTCGATGGGGGGGACCTATGGCTACACCTTC. V is TRBV6-5 and J is TRBJ1-2; a weak D match, TRBD1 (5 bases). This CDR3 contains 15 residues. The ends were cut back, 0 bases at V and 4 bases at J, with 12 bases in the middle. The germline gives CDR1 MNHEY, CDR2 SVGAGI.

The V gene is TRBV2, the J gene TRBJ2-6; a possible D gene is TRBD1 (5 bases). The CDR3 totals 14 residues. The germline CDR1 and CDR2 sequences are SNHLY and FYNNEI. Between the trimmed V and J ends, which lost 4 bases and 4 bases, there was a span of 8 bases. Here the CDR3 DNA reads TGTGCCAGCAGTGTCAGGGAAGGGGCCAACGTCCTGACTTTC. As protein: CASSVREGANVLTF.

The DNA of the CDR3 is TGTGCCAGCAGCGTAGTCGGGGCGGAAGGAAACACCATATATTTT. Its translation is CASSVVGAEGNTIYF. The chain carries TRBV9 and TRBJ1-3; maybe TRBD1 (5 bases). From germline, CDR1 is SGDLS and CDR2 YYNGEE. Between the trimmed V and J ends, which lost 0 bases and 4 bases, there was a span of 11 bases. CDR3 length: 15 residues.

This chain connects TRBV5-1 to TRBJ2-2; 8 positions agree with TRBD1. The CDR3 runs 15 residues. CDR1 SGHRS and CDR2 YFSETQ come from the germline V gene. The J segment lost 6 bases and the V segment lost 0 bases, leaving 4 bases of the junction unmatched. CDR3 sequence (DNA): TGCGCCAGCAGCTTGGTCAGGGGGCTTGCCGGGGAGCTGTTTTTT. This gives the protein CASSLVRGLAGELFF.

The gene calls are TRBV28 and TRBJ2-7; 7 bases agree with TRBD2. Germline lookup yields CDR1 MDHEN and CDR2 SYDVKM. V lost 4 bases, J lost 2 bases, and 2 bases stayed unmatched. The CDR3 is 13 residues long. The CDR3 DNA reads as TGTGCCAGCAGTTCAGCGGGAACCTACGAGCAGTACTTC. Amino acid sequence: CASSSAGTYEQYF.

The V gene is TRBV7-2, the J gene TRBJ1-5, with D possibly TRBD1 on 6 matching bases. Trimming shortened V by 5 bases and J by 6 bases, and 14 bases separated the two germline ends. The CDR3 length is 14 residues. The V gene's germline CDR1 is SGHTA and CDR2 FQGNSA. CDR3 nucleotides: TGTGCCAGCAGCACAGGGATGACGGGTCAGCCCCAGCATTTT. Amino acid sequence: CASSTGMTGQPQHF.

The V call is TRBV5-1, the J call TRBJ2-1; 7 positions match TRBD1. In germline, CDR1 is SGHRS, CDR2 YFSETQ. Trimming cost V 4 bases and J 7 bases; bases outside gene matches: 8. The CDR3 spans 14 residues. The CDR3 spells CASSPWTGGNEQFF. The CDR3 DNA follows: TGCGCCAGCAGCCCCTGGACAGGTGGTAATGAGCAGTTCTTC.

The genes are TRBV15 and TRBJ1-1; D not certain. Trimming removed 6 bases from V and 0 bases from J, with 8 bases in between. This CDR3 is built from 13 residues. CDR1 is LNHNV, CDR2 YYDKDF, per germline (reference sequence). The CDR3 loop reads CATRNTMNTEAFF. The DNA of the CDR3 is TGTGCCACCAGGAACACTATGAACACTGAAGCTTTCTTT.

This chain links TRBV5-1 with TRBJ2-2, with a tentative D call TRBD2 (6 bases). CDR3 length: 16 amino acids. Germline V gene data show CDR1 as SGHRS and CDR2 as YFSETQ. The V and J ends lost 4 bases and 6 bases respectively, with 19 bases between them. Here the CDR3 DNA reads TGCGCCAGCAGCGTTGGACTAACATCTGAGGCCGGGGAGCTGTTTTTT. This encodes CASSVGLTSEAGELFF.

V is TRBV6-4 and J is TRBJ2-1; 9 nucleotides agree with TRBD2. The germline CDR1 and CDR2 sequences are MRHNA and SNTAGT. Unmatched junction bases numbered 12, after V lost 6 bases and J lost 3 bases. CDR3 length: 17 residues. CDR3 sequence reads: CASSPYPGTSSYNEQFF. CDR3 bases: TGTGCCAGCAGCCCCTACCCCGGGACTAGCAGCTACAATGAGCAGTTCTTC.

J is TRBJ2-3 and V is TRBV11-2; D unclear. The CDR3 contains 14 residues. CDR1 and CDR2 from the germline V gene are SGHAT and FQNNGV. Trimming left V 1 base short and J 3 bases short, with 8 bases between. CDR3 residues: CASSLAARTDTQYF. CDR3 nucleotides: TGTGCCAGCAGCTTAGCGGCAAGAACAGATACGCAGTATTTT.

The genes are TRBV5-5 and TRBJ2-5, with D unclear. V was clipped by 2 bases and J by 1 base, with 6 bases between them. CDR1 is SGHKS, CDR2 YYEKEE, per germline (reference sequence). The CDR3 runs 13 residues. DNA for the CDR3: TGTGCCAGCAGCTTTAGGTTCCAAGAGACCCAGTACTTC. Translation gives CASSFRFQETQYF.

The V and J genes are TRBV5-8 and TRBJ2-1, with D hard to call. CDR3 length: 16 amino acids. The germline V gene has CDR1 SGHTS and CDR2 YDEGEE. With 0 bases removed from V and 2 bases from J, the gap between germline ends came to 12 bases. The CDR3, as DNA: TGTGCCAGCAGCTTGGTACCAGTACGGGCCTACAATGAGCAGTTCTTC. Translating it yields CASSLVPVRAYNEQFF.

Only one count was recorded for this clone. The chain carries TRBV5-1 and TRBJ2-2; 8 bases agree with TRBD2. Germline-derived CDR1 and CDR2 are SGHRS and YFSETQ. After removal of 4 bases from V and 7 bases from J, the junction contained 9 bases not matched to a gene. This CDR3 has 15 residues. The CDR3 spells CASSPGLGVGGELFF. The CDR3 region has the DNA TGCGCCAGCAGCCCGGGACTAGGGGTAGGCGGGGAGCTGTTTTTT.

The chain couples TRBV5-1 to TRBJ1-4; 7 positions agree with TRBD1. The germline V gene encodes CDR1 SGHRS and CDR2 YFSETQ. CDR3 length: 16 residues. The ends lost 6 bases at V and 7 bases at J; junction bases unmatched: 15. The CDR3 spells CASTPDPGGGREKLFF. As DNA, the CDR3 is TGCGCCAGCACCCCAGACCCAGGGGGAGGGCGTGAAAAACTGTTTTTT.

This clone occurred once. This CDR3 reads CASTEVGDTQYF. The DNA of the CDR3 is TGTGCCAGCACTGAGGTAGGAGATACGCAGTATTTT. The V gene is TRBV6-6, the J gene TRBJ2-3; D gene unclear. CDR1 is MNHNY, CDR2 SVGAGI, per germline (reference sequence). This CDR3 region has 12 residues. V gave up 7 bases and J gave up 5 bases, with 10 bases separating them.

This rearrangement joins TRBV7-9 to TRBJ1-2, with D unclear. This CDR3 spans 14 amino acids. The V and J ends lost 3 bases and 5 bases respectively, with 13 bases between them. Germline V gene lookup returns CDR1 SEHNR and CDR2 FQNEAQ (reference sequence). CDR3 DNA sequence: TGTGCCAGCAGCTTTCAGACGCGGAGATATGGCTACACCTTC. Its protein is CASSFQTRRYGYTF. The full variable domain, its missing parts supplied by reference TRBV7-9 and TRBJ1-2, is DTGVSQNPRHKITKRGQNVTFRCDPISEHNRLYWYRQTLGQGPEFLTYFQNEAQLEKSRLLSDRFSAERPKGSFSTLEIQRTEQGDSAMYLCASSFQTRRYGYTFGSGTRLTVV.

A remark on this clone: Its ends do not fully match the called genes, so a read error is possible. The chain couples TRBV6-5 to TRBJ1-2; 7 bases line up with TRBD1. Germline values: CDR1 MNHEY, CDR2 SVGAGI. The CDR3 contains 12 residues. In DNA form, the CDR3 reads TGTGCCAGCAGTTACTCGACAGGGTGGGAAGAATTC. As protein: CASSYSTGWEEF.

The V gene is TRBV18, the J gene TRBJ2-7, with D uncertain. Germline values: CDR1 KGHSH, CDR2 LQKENI. The CDR3 totals 14 residues. The ends were cut back, 1 base at V and 0 bases at J, with 7 bases in the middle. CDR3 loop: CASSPLPPSYEQYF. The CDR3 coding sequence is TGTGCCAGCTCACCACTCCCCCCCTCCTACGAGCAGTACTTC.

This chain joins TRBV27 and TRBJ2-7; no definite D call. This CDR3 has 14 amino acids. The V gene lost 3 bases and the J gene lost 3 bases, with 12 bases spanning the gap. The V gene's germline CDR1 is MNHEY and CDR2 SMNVEV (reference sequence). The chain's CDR3 is CASSFGLVGYEQYF. CDR3 bases: TGTGCCAGCAGTTTCGGTTTGGTTGGCTACGAGCAGTACTTC.

The V and J genes are TRBV10-3 and TRBJ1-2; 10 bases line up with TRBD1. The germline CDR1 and CDR2 sequences are ENHRY and SYGVKD. The trim removed 6 bases at V and 6 bases at J, leaving 7 bases unmatched. This CDR3 has 14 residues. The CDR3 loop reads CAISLTGGANGYTF. In DNA form, the CDR3 reads TGTGCCATCAGCCTGACAGGGGGCGCGAATGGCTACACCTTC.